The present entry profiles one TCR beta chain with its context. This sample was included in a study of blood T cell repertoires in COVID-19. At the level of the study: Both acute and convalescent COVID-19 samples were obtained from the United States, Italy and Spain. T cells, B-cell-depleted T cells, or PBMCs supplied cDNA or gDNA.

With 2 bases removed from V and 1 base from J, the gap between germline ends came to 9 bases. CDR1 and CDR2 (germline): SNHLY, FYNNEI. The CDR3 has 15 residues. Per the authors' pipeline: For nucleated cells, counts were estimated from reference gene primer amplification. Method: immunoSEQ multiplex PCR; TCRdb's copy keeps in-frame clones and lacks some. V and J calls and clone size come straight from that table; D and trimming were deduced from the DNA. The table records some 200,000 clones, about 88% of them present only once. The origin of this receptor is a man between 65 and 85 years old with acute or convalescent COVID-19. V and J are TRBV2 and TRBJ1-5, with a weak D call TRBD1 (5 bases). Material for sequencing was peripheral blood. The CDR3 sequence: CASSERGLSNQPQHF. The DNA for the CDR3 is TGTGCCAGCAGTGAAAGGGGCTTGAGCAATCAGCCCCAGCATTTT.